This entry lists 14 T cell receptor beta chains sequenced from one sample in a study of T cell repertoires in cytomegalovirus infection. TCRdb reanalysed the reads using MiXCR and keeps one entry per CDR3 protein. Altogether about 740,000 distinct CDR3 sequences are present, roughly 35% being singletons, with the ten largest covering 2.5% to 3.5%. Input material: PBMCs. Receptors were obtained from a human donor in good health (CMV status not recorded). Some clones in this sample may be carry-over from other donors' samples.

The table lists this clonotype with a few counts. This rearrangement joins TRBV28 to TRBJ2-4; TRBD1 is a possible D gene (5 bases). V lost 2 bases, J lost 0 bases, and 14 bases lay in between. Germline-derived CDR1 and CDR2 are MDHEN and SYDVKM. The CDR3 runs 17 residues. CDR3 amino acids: CASSLQTGGVAKNIQYF. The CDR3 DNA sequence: TGTGCCAGCAGTTTACAAACAGGCGGAGTAGCCAAAAACATTCAGTACTTC. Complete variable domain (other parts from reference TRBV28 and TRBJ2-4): DVKVTQSSRYLVKRTGEKVFLECVQDMDHENMFWYRQDPGLGLRLIYFSYDVKMKEKGDIPEGYSVSREKKERFSLILESASTNQTSMYLCASSLQTGGVAKNIQYFGAGTRLSVL.

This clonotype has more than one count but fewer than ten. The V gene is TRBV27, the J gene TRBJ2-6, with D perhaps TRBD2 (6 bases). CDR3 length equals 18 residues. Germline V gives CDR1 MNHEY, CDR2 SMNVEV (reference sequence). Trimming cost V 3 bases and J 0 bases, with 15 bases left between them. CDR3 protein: CASSLWAAGSSGANVLTF. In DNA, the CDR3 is TGTGCCAGCAGTTTGTGGGCGGCGGGGAGCTCTGGGGCCAACGTCCTGACTTTC. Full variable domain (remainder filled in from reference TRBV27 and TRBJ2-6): EAQVTQNPRYLITVTGKKLTVTCSQNMNHEYMSWYRQDPGLGLRQIYYSMNVEVTDKGDVPEGYKVSRKEKRNFPLILESPSPNQTSLYFCASSLWAAGSSGANVLTFGAGSRLTVL.

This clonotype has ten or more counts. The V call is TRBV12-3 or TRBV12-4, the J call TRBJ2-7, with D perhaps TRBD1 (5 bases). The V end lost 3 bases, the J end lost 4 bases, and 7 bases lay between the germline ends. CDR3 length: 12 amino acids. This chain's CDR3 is CASSFPGYEQYF. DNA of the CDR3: TGTGCCAGCAGTTTCCCAGGGTACGAGCAGTACTTC.

This CDR3 is CASSQDWRGRNTGELFF. Here the CDR3 DNA reads TGTGCCAGCAGCCAAGATTGGCGGGGCCGGAACACCGGGGAGCTGTTTTTT. The V call is TRBV4-2, the J call TRBJ2-2, with D possibly being TRBD2 (6 bases). V was clipped by 0 bases and J by 1 base, with 12 bases between them. CDR3 size: 17 residues. Per the germline V gene, CDR1 is LGHNA and CDR2 is YNFKEQ.

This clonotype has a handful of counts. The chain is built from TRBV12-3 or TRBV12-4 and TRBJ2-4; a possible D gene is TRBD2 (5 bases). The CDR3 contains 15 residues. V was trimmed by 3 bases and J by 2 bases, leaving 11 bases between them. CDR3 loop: CASSFGERPKNIQYF. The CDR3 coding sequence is TGTGCCAGCAGTTTTGGGGAGAGGCCCAAAAACATTCAGTACTTC.

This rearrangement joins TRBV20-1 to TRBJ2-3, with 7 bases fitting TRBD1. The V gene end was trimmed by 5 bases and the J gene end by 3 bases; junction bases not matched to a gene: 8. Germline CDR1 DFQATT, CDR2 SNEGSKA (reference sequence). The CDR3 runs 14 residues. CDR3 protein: CSAQGPTGTDTQYF. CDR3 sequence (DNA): TGCAGTGCTCAGGGGCCGACAGGGACAGATACGCAGTATTTT.

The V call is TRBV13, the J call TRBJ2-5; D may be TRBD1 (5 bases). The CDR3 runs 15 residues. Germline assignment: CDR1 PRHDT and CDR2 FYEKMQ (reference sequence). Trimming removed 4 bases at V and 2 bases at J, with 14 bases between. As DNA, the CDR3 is TGTGCCAGCAGCTCGCGTATCACAGGTCAAGAGACCCAGTACTTC. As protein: CASSSRITGQETQYF. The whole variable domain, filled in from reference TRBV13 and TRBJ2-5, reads AAGVIQSPRHLIKEKRETATLKCYPIPRHDTVYWYQQGPGQDPQFLISFYEKMQSDKGSIPDRFSAQQFSDYHSELNMSSLELGDSALYFCASSSRITGQETQYFGPGTRLLVL.

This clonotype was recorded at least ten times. The DNA for the CDR3 is TGTGCCAGCAGCCTTAGGACAGGGGATAATTCACCCCTCCACTTT. Its translation is CASSLRTGDNSPLHF. The chain carries TRBV7-2 and TRBJ1-6; 9 nucleotides line up with TRBD1. The CDR3 has 15 amino acids. V gave up 5 bases and J gave up 5 bases; unmatched junction bases: 4. Germline-derived CDR1 and CDR2 are SGHTA and FQGNSA.

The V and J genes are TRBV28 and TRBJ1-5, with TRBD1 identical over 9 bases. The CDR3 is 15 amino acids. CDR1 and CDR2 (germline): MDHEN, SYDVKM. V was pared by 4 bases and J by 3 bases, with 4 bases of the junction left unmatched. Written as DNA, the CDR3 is TGTGCCAGCAGTTCCGGACAGGGGCTCAATCAGCCCCAGCATTTT. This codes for CASSSGQGLNQPQHF.

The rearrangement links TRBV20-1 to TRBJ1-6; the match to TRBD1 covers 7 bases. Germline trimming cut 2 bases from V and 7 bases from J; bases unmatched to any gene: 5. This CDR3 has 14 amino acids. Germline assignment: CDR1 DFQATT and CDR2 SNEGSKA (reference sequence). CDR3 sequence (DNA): TGCAGTGCTAGACCAGGGACAGCGAATTCACCCCTCCACTTT. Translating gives CSARPGTANSPLHF.

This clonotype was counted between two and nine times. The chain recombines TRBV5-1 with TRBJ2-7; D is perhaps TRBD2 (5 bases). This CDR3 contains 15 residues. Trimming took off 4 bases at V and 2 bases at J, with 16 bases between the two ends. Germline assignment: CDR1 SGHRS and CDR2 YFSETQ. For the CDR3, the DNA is TGCGCCAGCAGCCCCGGCGAAGTGAGGGCCTACGAGCAGTACTTC. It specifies CASSPGEVRAYEQYF.

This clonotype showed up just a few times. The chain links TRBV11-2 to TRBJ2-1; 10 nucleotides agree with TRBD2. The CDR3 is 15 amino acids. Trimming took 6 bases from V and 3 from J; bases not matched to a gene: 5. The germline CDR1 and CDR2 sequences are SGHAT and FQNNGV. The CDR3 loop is CASRPGLADYNEQFF. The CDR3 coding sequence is TGTGCCAGCAGGCCTGGACTAGCGGACTACAATGAGCAGTTCTTC.

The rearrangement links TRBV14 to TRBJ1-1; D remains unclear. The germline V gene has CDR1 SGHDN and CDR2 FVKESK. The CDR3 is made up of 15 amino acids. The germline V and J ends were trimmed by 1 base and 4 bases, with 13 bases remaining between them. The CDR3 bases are TGTGCCAGCAGCCAAGTCCCCCAGCTTGGCACTGAAGCTTTCTTT. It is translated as CASSQVPQLGTEAFF.

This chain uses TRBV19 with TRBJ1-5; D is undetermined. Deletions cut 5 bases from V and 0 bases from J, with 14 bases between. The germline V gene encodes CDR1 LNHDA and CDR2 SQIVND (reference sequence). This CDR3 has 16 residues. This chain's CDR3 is CASSLHDGNSNQPQHF. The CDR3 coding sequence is TGTGCCAGTAGTCTCCACGACGGCAATAGCAATCAGCCCCAGCATTTT.